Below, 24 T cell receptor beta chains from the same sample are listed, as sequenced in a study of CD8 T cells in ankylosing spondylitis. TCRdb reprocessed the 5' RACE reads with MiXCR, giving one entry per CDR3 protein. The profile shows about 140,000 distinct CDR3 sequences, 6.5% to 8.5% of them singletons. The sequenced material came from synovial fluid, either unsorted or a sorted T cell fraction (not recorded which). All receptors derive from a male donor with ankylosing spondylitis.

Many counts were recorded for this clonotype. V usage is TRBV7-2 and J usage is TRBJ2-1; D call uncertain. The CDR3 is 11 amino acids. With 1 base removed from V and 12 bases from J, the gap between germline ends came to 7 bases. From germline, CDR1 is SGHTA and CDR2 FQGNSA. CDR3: CASSLDSPQFF. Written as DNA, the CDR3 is TGTGCCAGCAGCTTAGACTCCCCGCAGTTCTTC. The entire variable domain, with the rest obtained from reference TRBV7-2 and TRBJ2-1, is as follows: GAGVSQSPSNKVTEKGKDVELRCDPISGHTALYWYRQSLGQGLEFLIYFQGNSAPDKSGLPSDRFSAERTGGSVSTLTIQRTQQEDSAVYLCASSLDSPQFFGPGTRLTVL.

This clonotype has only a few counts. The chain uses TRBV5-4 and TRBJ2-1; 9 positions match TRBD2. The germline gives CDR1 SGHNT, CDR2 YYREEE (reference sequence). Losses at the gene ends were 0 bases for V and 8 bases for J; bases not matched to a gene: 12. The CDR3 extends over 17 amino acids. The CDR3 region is CASSLVSSGGLWDEQFF. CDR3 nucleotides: TGTGCCAGCAGCTTGGTTAGTAGCGGGGGCCTCTGGGATGAGCAGTTCTTC.

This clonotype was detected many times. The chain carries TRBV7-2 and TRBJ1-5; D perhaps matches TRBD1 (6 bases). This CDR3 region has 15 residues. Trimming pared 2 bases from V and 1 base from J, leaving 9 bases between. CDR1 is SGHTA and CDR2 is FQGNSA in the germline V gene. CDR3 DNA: TGTGCCAGCAGCTTAATCGGGGGCAGCAATCAGCCCCAGCATTTT. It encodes CASSLIGGSNQPQHF.

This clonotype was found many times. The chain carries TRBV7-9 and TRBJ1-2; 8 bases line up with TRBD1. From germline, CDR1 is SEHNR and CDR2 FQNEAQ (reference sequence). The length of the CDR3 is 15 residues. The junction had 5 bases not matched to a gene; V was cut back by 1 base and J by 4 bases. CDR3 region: CASSLVAGGTYGYTF. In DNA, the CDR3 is TGTGCCAGCAGCTTAGTTGCAGGGGGCACCTATGGCTACACCTTC.

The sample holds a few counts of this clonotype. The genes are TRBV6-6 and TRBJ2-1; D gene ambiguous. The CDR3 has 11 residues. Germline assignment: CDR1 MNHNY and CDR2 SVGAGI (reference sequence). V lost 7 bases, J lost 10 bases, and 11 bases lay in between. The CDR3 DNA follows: TGTGCCAGCACTGGCGGAAGGGAGCAGTTCTTC. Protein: CASTGGREQFF.

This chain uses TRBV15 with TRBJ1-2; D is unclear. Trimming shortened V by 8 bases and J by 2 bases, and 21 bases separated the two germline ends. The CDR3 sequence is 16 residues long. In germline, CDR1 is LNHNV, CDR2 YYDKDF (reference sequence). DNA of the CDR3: TGTGCCACCCTACCGACCGCCGCTCGGCGAAACTATGGCTACACCTTC. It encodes CATLPTAARRNYGYTF.

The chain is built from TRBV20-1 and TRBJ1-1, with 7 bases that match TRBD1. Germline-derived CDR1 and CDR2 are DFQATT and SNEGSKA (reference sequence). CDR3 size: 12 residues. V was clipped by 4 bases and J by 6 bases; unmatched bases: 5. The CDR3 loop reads CSATGGRAEAFF. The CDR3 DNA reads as TGCAGTGCTACAGGGGGACGGGCTGAAGCTTTCTTT.

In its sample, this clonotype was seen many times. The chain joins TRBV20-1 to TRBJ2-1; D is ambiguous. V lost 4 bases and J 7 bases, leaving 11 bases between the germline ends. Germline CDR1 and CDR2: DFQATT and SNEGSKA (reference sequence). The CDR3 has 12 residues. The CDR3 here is CSANKIGNEQFF. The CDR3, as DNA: TGCAGTGCTAACAAGATCGGTAATGAGCAGTTCTTC.

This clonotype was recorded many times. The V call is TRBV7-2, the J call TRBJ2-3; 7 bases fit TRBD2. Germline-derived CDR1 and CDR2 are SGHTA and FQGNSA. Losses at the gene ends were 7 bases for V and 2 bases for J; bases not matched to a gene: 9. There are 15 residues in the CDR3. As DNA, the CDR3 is TGTGCCAGCAACTCTCGACTAGCCAACACAGATACGCAGTATTTT. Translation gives CASNSRLANTDTQYF.

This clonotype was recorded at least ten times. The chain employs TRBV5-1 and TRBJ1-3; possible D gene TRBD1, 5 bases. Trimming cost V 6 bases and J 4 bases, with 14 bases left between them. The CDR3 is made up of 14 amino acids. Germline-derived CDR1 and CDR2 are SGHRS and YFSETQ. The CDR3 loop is CASTDGTAGNTIYF. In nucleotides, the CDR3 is TGCGCCAGCACAGACGGGACTGCCGGAAACACCATATATTTT.

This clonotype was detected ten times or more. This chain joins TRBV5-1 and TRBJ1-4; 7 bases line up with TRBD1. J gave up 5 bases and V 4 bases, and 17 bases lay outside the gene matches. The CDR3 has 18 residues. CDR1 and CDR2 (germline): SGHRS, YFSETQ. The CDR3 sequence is CASSRTGTATVQNEKLFF. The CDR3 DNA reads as TGCGCCAGCAGCCGGACCGGGACAGCGACAGTTCAGAATGAAAAACTGTTTTTT. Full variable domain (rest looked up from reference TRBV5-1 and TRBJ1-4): KAGVTQTPRYLIKTRGQQVTLSCSPISGHRSVSWYQQTPGQGLQFLFEYFSETQRNKGNFPGRFSGRQFSNSRSEMNVSTLELGDSALYLCASSRTGTATVQNEKLFFGSGTQLSVL.

CDR3 DNA sequence: TGTGCCAGCACCCGTCCAGGGGGCGGCACCGGGGAGCTGTTTTTT. This gives the protein CASTRPGGGTGELFF. The chain links TRBV28 to TRBJ2-2; 8 bases map to TRBD1. Trimming cost V 7 bases and J 4 bases; bases outside gene matches: 8. Germline CDR1 is MDHEN and CDR2 is SYDVKM. The CDR3 has 15 amino acids.

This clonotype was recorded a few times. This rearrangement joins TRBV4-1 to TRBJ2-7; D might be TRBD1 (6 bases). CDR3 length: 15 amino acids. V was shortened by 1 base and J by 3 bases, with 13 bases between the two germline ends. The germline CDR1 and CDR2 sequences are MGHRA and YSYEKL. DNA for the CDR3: TGCGCCAGCAGCCAAGTTGATTACAGGGTCTACGAGCAGTACTTC. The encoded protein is CASSQVDYRVYEQYF.

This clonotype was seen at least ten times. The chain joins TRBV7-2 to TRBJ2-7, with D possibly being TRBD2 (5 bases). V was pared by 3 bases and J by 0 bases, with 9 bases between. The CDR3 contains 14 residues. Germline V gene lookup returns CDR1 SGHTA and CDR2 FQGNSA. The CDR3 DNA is TGTGCCAGCAGCTTGGTGGGGAGCTCCTACGAGCAGTACTTC. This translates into CASSLVGSSYEQYF.

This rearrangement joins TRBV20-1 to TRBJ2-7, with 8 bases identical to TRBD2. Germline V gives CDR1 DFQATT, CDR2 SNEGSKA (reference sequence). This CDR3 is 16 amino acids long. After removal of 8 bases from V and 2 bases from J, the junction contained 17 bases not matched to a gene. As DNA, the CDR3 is TGCAGTACGATAATCCCGGGGGACGGGGGGGCCTACGAGCAGTACTTC. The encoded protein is CSTIIPGDGGAYEQYF.

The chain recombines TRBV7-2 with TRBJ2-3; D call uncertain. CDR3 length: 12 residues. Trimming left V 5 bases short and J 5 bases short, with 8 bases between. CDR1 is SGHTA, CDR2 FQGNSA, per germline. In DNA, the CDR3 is TGTGCCAGCAGCAGACCGGGAGATACGCAGTATTTT. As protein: CASSRPGDTQYF.

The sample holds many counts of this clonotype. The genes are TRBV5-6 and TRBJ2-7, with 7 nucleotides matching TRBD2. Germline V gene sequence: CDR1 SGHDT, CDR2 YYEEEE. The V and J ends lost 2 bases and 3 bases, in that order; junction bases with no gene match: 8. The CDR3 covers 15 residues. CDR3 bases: TGTGCCAGCAGCTTCGTCTCAGCGGGATACTACGAGCAGTACTTC. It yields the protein CASSFVSAGYYEQYF.

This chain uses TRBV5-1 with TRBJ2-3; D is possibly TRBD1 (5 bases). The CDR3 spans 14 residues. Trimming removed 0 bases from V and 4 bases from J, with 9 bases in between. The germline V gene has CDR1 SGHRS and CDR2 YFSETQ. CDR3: CASSLASRADTQYF. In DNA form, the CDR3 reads TGCGCCAGCAGCTTGGCGTCCAGGGCAGATACGCAGTATTTT.

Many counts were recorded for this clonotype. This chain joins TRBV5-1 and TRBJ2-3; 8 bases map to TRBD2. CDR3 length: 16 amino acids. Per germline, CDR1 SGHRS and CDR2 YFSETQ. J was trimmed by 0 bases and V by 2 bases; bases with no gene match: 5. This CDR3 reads CASSFPAGGSTDTQYF. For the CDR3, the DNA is TGCGCCAGCAGCTTTCCCGCGGGGGGTAGCACAGATACGCAGTATTTT. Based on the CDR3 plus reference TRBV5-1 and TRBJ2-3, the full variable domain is KAGVTQTPRYLIKTRGQQVTLSCSPISGHRSVSWYQQTPGQGLQFLFEYFSETQRNKGNFPGRFSGRQFSNSRSEMNVSTLELGDSALYLCASSFPAGGSTDTQYFGPGTRLTVL.

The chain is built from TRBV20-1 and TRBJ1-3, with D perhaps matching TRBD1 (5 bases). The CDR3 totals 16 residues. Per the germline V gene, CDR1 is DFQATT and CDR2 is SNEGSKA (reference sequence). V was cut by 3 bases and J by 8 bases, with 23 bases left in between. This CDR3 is CSARVIVPGTADTIYF. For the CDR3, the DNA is TGCAGTGCTAGGGTAATTGTGCCGGGGACTGCGGACACCATATATTTT.

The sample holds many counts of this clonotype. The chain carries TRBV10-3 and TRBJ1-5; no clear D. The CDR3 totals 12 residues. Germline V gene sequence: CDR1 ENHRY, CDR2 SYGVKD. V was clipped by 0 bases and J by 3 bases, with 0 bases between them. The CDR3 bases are TGTGCCATCAGTGAGTCCAATCAGCCCCAGCATTTT. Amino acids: CAISESNQPQHF.

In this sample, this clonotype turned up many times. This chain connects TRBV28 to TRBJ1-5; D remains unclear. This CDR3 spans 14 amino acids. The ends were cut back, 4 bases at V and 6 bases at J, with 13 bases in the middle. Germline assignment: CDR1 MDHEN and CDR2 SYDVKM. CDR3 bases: TGTGCCAGCAGTTCACTCGGATCTGGTCAGCCCCAGCATTTT. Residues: CASSSLGSGQPQHF. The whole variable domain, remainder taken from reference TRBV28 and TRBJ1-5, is DVKVTQSSRYLVKRTGEKVFLECVQDMDHENMFWYRQDPGLGLRLIYFSYDVKMKEKGDIPEGYSVSREKKERFSLILESASTNQTSMYLCASSSLGSGQPQHFGDGTRLSIL.

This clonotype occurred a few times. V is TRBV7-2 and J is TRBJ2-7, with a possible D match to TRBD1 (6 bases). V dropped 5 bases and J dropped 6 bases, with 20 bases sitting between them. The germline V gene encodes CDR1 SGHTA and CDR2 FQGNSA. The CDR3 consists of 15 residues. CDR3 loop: CASSPFGVRGREQYF. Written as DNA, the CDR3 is TGTGCCAGCAGCCCCTTTGGTGTCAGGGGCCGCGAGCAGTACTTC.

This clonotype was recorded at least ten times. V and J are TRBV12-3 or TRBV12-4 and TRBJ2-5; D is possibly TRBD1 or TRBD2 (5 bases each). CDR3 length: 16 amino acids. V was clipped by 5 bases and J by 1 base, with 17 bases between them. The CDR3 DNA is TGTGCCAGCAGTCCCTCCCATACCGGGGCCCAAGAGACCCAGTACTTC. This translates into CASSPSHTGAQETQYF.